Sequencing of this TCR beta chain was carried out in a study of cytomegalovirus exposure and HLA in healthy donors. Background on the study: About 180 million T cells yielded 117 million unique TCR beta sequences in earlier analysis.

Primers: 60 Vbeta forward and 13 Jbeta reverse. In the original processing: Unique TCR beta chains totaled approximately 83 million in a later count, with roughly 11 million of them shared. Libraries were prepared by immunoSEQ multiplex PCR; TCRdb keeps only in-frame clonotypes and omits some of them. V and J calls and clone size follow that table, whereas D and trimming were derived from the DNA. This sample carries around 140,000 clones, 87% of them seen once, and the ten largest clones take 4% to 6.5%. Trimming left V 0 bases short and J 3 bases short, with 10 bases between. CDR3 length: 15 amino acids. The germline gives CDR1 SGHRS, CDR2 YFSETQ.

Input material: PBMCs. The chain has TRBV5-1 and TRBJ2-1; D is perhaps TRBD2 (5 bases). This receptor was taken from a woman aged 30 to 39 in good health and CMV-seronegative. In DNA, the CDR3 is TGCGCCAGCAGCTTGGGGCGGGTTTTCTACAATGAGCAGTTCTTC. Its protein product is CASSLGRVFYNEQFF.